The 7 T cell receptor beta chains below come from one sample, sequenced in a study of monozygotic twins with cystic fibrosis. TCRdb keeps only in-frame clones here, not all; method: immunoSEQ multiplex PCR. The sample records over 30,000 clones, about 89% being singletons. The source material was blood. The receptor set was obtained from a boy under 10 years old with cystic fibrosis.

The chain is built from TRBV18 and TRBJ1-5; no definite D call. V lost 2 bases and J 4 bases, leaving 6 bases between the germline ends. The CDR3 runs to 13 residues. In germline, CDR1 is KGHSH, CDR2 LQKENI. The DNA of the CDR3 is TGTGCCAGCTCACCAACGGCAAATCAGCCCCAGCATTTT. It translates to CASSPTANQPQHF.

This sequence joins TRBV4-1 and TRBJ2-3, with 10 positions matching TRBD2. Germline loops: CDR1 MGHRA, CDR2 YSYEKL. The V and J ends lost 4 bases and 6 bases, in that order; junction bases with no gene match: 16. The length of the CDR3 is 18 residues. In DNA form, the CDR3 reads TGCGCCAGCAGCCCGTGGACTCCACTAGCGGGGCGCCGGGATACGCAGTATTTT. This codes for CASSPWTPLAGRRDTQYF.

The rearrangement joins TRBV5-1 to TRBJ1-1; D unclear. The length of the CDR3 is 14 residues. In germline, CDR1 is SGHRS, CDR2 YFSETQ. Trimming pared 7 bases from V and 1 base from J, leaving 14 bases between. The CDR3 spells CASRWTERNTEAFF. The CDR3 coding sequence is TGCGCCAGCCGCTGGACCGAGAGGAACACTGAAGCTTTCTTT.

J is TRBJ1-1 and V is TRBV4-1; a possible D gene is TRBD1 (5 bases). This CDR3 region has 17 residues. Germline CDR1 reads MGHRA; CDR2 reads YSYEKL. Trimming shortened V by 7 bases and J by 4 bases, and 25 bases separated the two germline ends. The DNA for the CDR3 is TGCGCCAGCACTCTCAAGATGGTAGGGGTCACTGGCACTGAAGCTTTCTTT. This codes for CASTLKMVGVTGTEAFF.

This chain uses TRBV9 with TRBJ1-1; no clear D. V was pared by 3 bases and J by 7 bases, with 7 bases between. This CDR3 comprises 11 residues. The germline CDR1 and CDR2 sequences are SGDLS and YYNGEE. CDR3: CASSASGEAFF. The CDR3 DNA reads as TGTGCCAGCAGCGCCTCAGGTGAAGCTTTCTTT.

The V and J genes are TRBV5-6 and TRBJ1-1; tentatively, D is TRBD1 (6 bases). The CDR3 covers 15 residues. The V and J ends lost 0 bases and 6 bases respectively, with 15 bases between them. The V gene's germline CDR1 is SGHDT and CDR2 YYEEEE. In DNA form, the CDR3 reads TGTGCCAGCAGCTTGGACAGGGCCCTTCGAGCTGAAGCTTTCTTT. Protein product: CASSLDRALRAEAFF.

J is TRBJ1-4 and V is TRBV6-5; D possibly corresponds to TRBD1 (5 bases). The CDR3 totals 14 residues. V was shortened by 5 bases and J by 5 bases, with 12 bases between the two germline ends. Germline values: CDR1 MNHEY, CDR2 SVGAGI. The CDR3 DNA is TGTGCCAGCAGTAACCAGGAGGGGAATGAAAAACTGTTTTTT. Translated, it gives CASSNQEGNEKLFF.